The rows below give T cell receptor beta chains drawn from one sample of a study of CD8 T cells in Susac syndrome. TCRdb re-analysed the immunoSEQ multiplex PCR reads in MiXCR, keeping a single row per CDR3 protein. This table has 150,000 to 200,000 distinct CDR3 sequences, approximately 95% appearing once. The sample consisted of CD4+ T cells from PBMCs. Every receptor here comes from a human donor with multiple sclerosis. The CDR3 runs from the conserved cysteine through the conserved F or W. The order of the fields is D gene, clone size, V gene, J gene, CDR3 DNA, CDR3 protein. D genes are given only for firm matches. For some rows the clone size is stated as once, few or many, or as a class when expanded; others skip it.

d_call: TRBD1; clone_size: .; v_call: TRBV11-1; j_call: TRBJ2-7; cdr3_nt: TGTGCCAGCAGCTTCGTGAGGGGGCCCTTCGACGAGCAGTACTTC; cdr3_aa: CASSFVRGPFDEQYF
d_call: .; clone_size: .; v_call: TRBV12-3/TRBV12-4; j_call: TRBJ1-2; cdr3_nt: TGTGCCAGCAGTTTTGCACAGGGAGGTGGCTACACCTTC; cdr3_aa: CASSFAQGGGYTF
d_call: TRBD1; clone_size: .; v_call: TRBV30; j_call: TRBJ1-4; cdr3_nt: TGTGCCTGGAGGGACACAGGGGGATCGGGTGAAAAACTGTTTTTT; cdr3_aa: CAWRDTGGSGEKLFF
d_call: .; clone_size: .; v_call: TRBV7-8; j_call: TRBJ2-7; cdr3_nt: TGTGCCAGCAGCTTAGTTAGCAGAAACTCCTACGAGCAGTACTTC; cdr3_aa: CASSLVSRNSYEQYF
d_call: .; clone_size: .; v_call: TRBV24-1; j_call: TRBJ2-2; cdr3_nt: TGTGCCACCAGTGATTTGCGGGGGAGAGGCACCGGGGAGCTGTTTTTT; cdr3_aa: CATSDLRGRGTGELFF
d_call: TRBD1; clone_size: .; v_call: TRBV6-5; j_call: TRBJ2-5; cdr3_nt: TGTGCCAGCAGTTACTCTTTCGCACAGGGGGCTGGGGAGACCCAGTACTTC; cdr3_aa: CASSYSFAQGAGETQYF
d_call: .; clone_size: .; v_call: TRBV4-1; j_call: TRBJ2-4; cdr3_nt: TGCGCCAGCAGCCACTTAGCCGGGACGGAAAAAAACATTCAGTACTTC; cdr3_aa: CASSHLAGTEKNIQYF
d_call: .; clone_size: .; v_call: TRBV25-1; j_call: TRBJ2-1; cdr3_nt: TGTGCCAGCAGTGAGGGATGGGCCTACAATGAGCAGTTCTTC; cdr3_aa: CASSEGWAYNEQFF
d_call: .; clone_size: once; v_call: TRBV7-8; j_call: TRBJ1-1; cdr3_nt: TGTGCCAGCAGCTTAGCGGATTTGAACACTGAAGCTTTCTTT; cdr3_aa: CASSLADLNTEAFF
d_call: .; clone_size: .; v_call: TRBV30; j_call: TRBJ1-2; cdr3_nt: TGTGCCTGGAGTGTGGTGGGGGCTCAGGGCTACACCTTC; cdr3_aa: CAWSVVGAQGYTF
d_call: TRBD1; clone_size: .; v_call: TRBV27; j_call: TRBJ2-1; cdr3_nt: TGTGCCAGCAGTTCCGTACAGGGGGCGTCCTACAATGAGCAGTTCTTC; cdr3_aa: CASSSVQGASYNEQFF